Listed here is a single TCR beta chain. This clone's antigen is unknown. No much larger clonotype is one base removed from it; base qualities were not supplied. The cohort comprised 666 healthy bone marrow donors. At the time of sampling, every cohort member was nominally healthy, though immune exposures that went unrecorded were likely present. The donor was CMV seropositive and belonged to the group of 250 to 300 seropositive cohort members. A peripheral blood sample was collected from each donor, and TCR beta sequencing was performed on peripheral blood mononuclear cells. Genomic DNA was extracted from the blood cell samples with the Qiagen DNeasy Blood Extraction Kit. The CDR3, from cysteine to phenylalanine, totals 15 residues. Only CDR3 DNA is held: 45 bases, read in frame from base 1. Relative to germline, V is missing 1 base and J is missing 2 bases, with 0 bases of the junction outside any gene match. In the germline V gene (reference sequence), CDR1 corresponds to LNHDA and CDR2 to SQIVND.

This entry is derived from a study of cytomegalovirus exposure and HLA in healthy donors listed by TCRdb under 2017. For the study in its entirety: An earlier analysis of 587 of the donors reported about 260 Gb of sequence data and 95 million to 140 million unique TCR beta sequences obtained from about 200 million T cells. Every repertoire in the discovery cohort had been generated on one and the same sequencing platform. Class I and class II HLA loci were covered by the typing at four-digit resolution. A later analysis re-examined previously published TCR beta repertoires from roughly 720 donors and added high-resolution HLA genotyping to investigate patterns of TCR occurrence. Several DR-DQ haplotypes were handled as single units for association and clustering because linkage in the cohort was strong. A separate validation cohort of approximately 130 different subjects was used in addition to the roughly 720-subject first cohort. Among roughly 370 genotyped donors of the cohort, an average of approximately 240,000 unique TCR beta nucleotide sequences were sequenced per donor, 15% to 20% of them non-productive. Rather than drawing on any new phenotypic data, the later analysis identified candidate immune exposures from TCR beta sequences and the way those sequences occurred across donors. An early release covering roughly 640 HLA-typed donors comprised about 290 gigabases of sequencing data and 65 million to 100 million unique TCR sequences. To predict cytomegalovirus infection status, the study combined high-throughput TCR immunosequencing, statistical association of individual TCRs with disease status, and machine learning. In an earlier analysis of 500 to 650 of the donors, high-throughput TCR beta sequencing was used to judge whether each TCR beta V gene segment behaved as functional or pseudogenic. Donor age, sex, ethnicity and CMV serostatus were compiled alongside the repertoire data. A later genetic analysis took genome-wide SNP genotypes for about 55% of the roughly 670 donors and used that subset as a discovery cohort. The study was designed to test whether signatures of past pathogen exposure could be identified by cataloging public T cell receptors. Typing coverage varied by locus: roughly 629-640 donors for A, B, C, DRB1 and DQB1; approximately 500 for DQA1; approximately 610 for DPA1; some 470 for DPB1. The genetic ancestry cluster associated with self-reported Caucasian donors included 65% to 90% of the approximately 430 genotyped donors. The T cell repertoires of roughly 660 subjects were profiled by immunosequencing and related to cytomegalovirus serostatus.

Findings and caveats that apply to the study as a whole: According to a later analysis, most CMV-associated TCR beta chains appeared to be HLA-restricted, and the HLA associations seemed to be driven largely by CMV exposure. In a later analysis, HLA-associated TCR beta chains showed more clonal expansion and lower generation probabilities than non-associated chains that were equally common. When HLA alleles, especially DR and DQ, strongly co-occurred, TCR associations were difficult to assign to individual alleles. A later analysis associated 16,951 TCR beta sequences with specific HLA alleles at a false discovery rate of 0.05. Because counts were too low, about 18 rarely observed V segments, including chromosome 9 orphons, were left out of the earlier analysis of some 640 of the donors. It was suggested by the authors that the approach could potentially be generalized to other disease states and immunological phenotypes. A cluster of highly shared sequence variants was judged likely to represent a technical artifact of the sequencing pipeline. Only TCR beta chains were sequenced in this cohort, and the absence of alpha or paired-chain data limited detectable features. According to a later analysis, TCR association rates differed among HLA loci, with DRB1 alleles showing the most associated TCRs and HLA-C alleles showing the fewest. HLA typing was unavailable for some donors at each locus, so association tests used only the typed subset. Some IMGT-functional V segments, including TRBV6-2 and TRBV6-3, could not be distinguished by the 87-base-pair reads and were therefore excluded. Immune exposure information for the cohort was limited to CMV serostatus. The study gave a list of about 160 TCR beta chains associated with cytomegalovirus. A further reported finding was that TCR beta sequences accurately predicted the HLA-A and HLA-B alleles for most subjects in the first cohort. A later analysis reported that several top co-occurrence clusters appeared linked to parvovirus B19, influenza, CMV and Epstein-Barr virus. Sequencing depth was assumed to be roughly uniform across donors in the presence/absence analyses, though that assumption may not hold. In a later genetic analysis, fewer N-insertions in productive TCRs were reported among donors in an Asian-associated ancestry cluster than the roughly 700-donor mean. In vitro tests confirmed that a few of the cytomegalovirus-associated TCR beta chains recognize cytomegalovirus antigens. Linkage disequilibrium might explain the correlated functional status among segregating V segments, but an unknown experimental factor could not be excluded. V-gene and J-gene trimming of TCR beta chains was associated with a missense DCLRE1C variant in a later genetic analysis, and the association was replicated in an independent cohort. Cytomegalovirus status was reported to be diagnosed by the classifier with high specificity and sensitivity in both the original and validation cohorts. In an earlier analysis of more than 450 of the donors, most TCR beta V segments were observed in productive rearrangements about 90% or about 30% of the time, broadly matching IMGT annotations. Most TCR sequences were seen in very few donors, while some public TCRs were found in many individuals.

Receptors were amplified or captured by the immunoSEQ multiplex PCR assay. For the multiplex PCR, a mixture combining 60 forward primers for TCR Vbeta segments and 13 reverse primers for TCR Jbeta segments was used. The CDR3 region of rearranged TCR beta genes was amplified from genomic DNA by a multiplex PCR assay. The amplified TCR beta libraries were sequenced on the Illumina HiSeq System as 87-base-pair reads. The paper's processing steps were these. A later analysis counted some 74 million unique TCR beta chains across the 500 to 850 repertoires, and around 9.9 million of these chains were shared by at least two donors. To remove PCR and sequencing errors, raw reads were error-corrected and collapsed into unique sequences using a nearest-neighbor algorithm that merged closely related sequences. To assign V, D and J gene segments, CDR3 sequences were aligned to IMGT reference sequences. For a sequence to be retained, at least a six-nucleotide match to both a V gene segment and a J gene segment was required. Rearrangements were classified as productive when the CDR3 lacked stop codons and remained in frame with V and J, and all other rearrangements were classified as non-productive. Following IMGT convention, CDR3 was defined as the stretch from the second conserved V-encoded cysteine up to the conserved J-encoded phenylalanine. The earlier analysis of roughly 590 of the donors excluded any sequence lacking an unambiguous match to a single V gene segment. In an earlier analysis of several hundred of the donors, V segments were called functional above 56.7% productive rearrangements and were called segregating when the between-donor standard deviation exceeded 5%. A statistical classification framework was built to diagnose cytomegalovirus status from the catalog of TCR beta chain sequences. In a later analysis, TCR nucleotide sequences were compared against IMGT/GENE-DB human TR gene sequences so that V and J genes could be assigned. The TCRdist pipeline was used in a later analysis to assign CDR3 sequences and most-parsimonious VDJ recombination scenarios. In a later analysis, each TCR beta chain was defined by its CDR3 amino acid sequence together with its V-gene family, and reads lacking a unique V-gene family were excluded. In a later analysis, 500 to 700 highly shared, low-generation-probability nucleotide sequences were removed to address suspected cross-contamination and a sequencing artifact. A later analysis calculated a clonal expansion index for each public chain from normalized within-repertoire ranks of inferred template counts. Generation probabilities in a later analysis came from a VDJ recombination model fitted to out-of-frame rearrangements, and those results were checked against IGoR. In a later analysis, TCR-TCR, TCR-HLA and TCR-CMV co-occurrence was scored with hypergeometric tests, and a repertoire-size bias correction was applied to TCR pairs. In a later analysis, false discovery rates were estimated by permuting HLA or CMV assignments 20 times. In a later analysis, co-occurring TCRs were grouped with DBSCAN, and TCRdist sequence similarity was added when clustering was performed within HLA-allele-positive subsets. Repertoires with fewer than 30,000 or more than 120,000 public chains, plus five repertoires with anomalous nucleotide sharing, were excluded from co-occurrence clustering. Held by TCRdb, this immuneACCESS table contains in-frame sequences only and omits some clones. Under half of the omission traces to an unresolved V gene where checked; the cause of the rest is unknown. V and J calls and clone size are copied from that table; D and trimming were computed from the DNA. The sample data list over 100,000 clones, and roughly three fifths of these were observed just once. 8% to 9% of the sample is taken by the ten largest.

Material for sequencing was PBMCs. The rearranged chain carries TRBV19 and TRBJ1-5; TRBD1 aligns with 9 central bases. The receptor was isolated from a woman aged 40 to 50 in good health and CMV-seropositive. The DNA reads TGTGCCAGTAGTATAGGGACAGGGGGCAATCAGCCCCAGCATTTT. This gives the protein CASSIGTGGNQPQHF.